These 29 T cell receptor beta chains share one sample of origin, sequenced in a study of T cell repertoires in cytomegalovirus infection. For these TCRs, the target antigens are not known. TCRdb passed the reads through MiXCR, listing each CDR3 protein once. The sample carries roughly 990,000 distinct CDR3 sequences, about 33% recorded once. The source material was cultured CD8+ T cells from PBMCs, sampled from culture after CMV antigen stimulation. Receptor source: a human donor in good health (CMV status not recorded). Some clones in this sample may be carry-over from other donors' samples.

CDR3 coding DNA: TGTGCCAGCAGCGTAGCGAGCGGGGGGGCTAATGAGCAGTTCTTC. Its protein is CASSVASGGANEQFF. The chain is built from TRBV9 and TRBJ2-1; 10 bases fit TRBD2. Germline lookup yields CDR1 SGDLS and CDR2 YYNGEE. This CDR3 contains 15 residues. J lost 7 bases, V lost 0 bases, and 4 bases had no gene match. The whole variable domain, filled in from reference TRBV9 and TRBJ2-1, reads DSGVTQTPKHLITATGQRVTLRCSPRSGDLSVYWYQQSLDQGLQFLIQYYNGEERAKGNILERFSAQQFPDLHSELNLSSLELGDSALYFCASSVASGGANEQFFGPGTRLTVL.

A note on this clonotype: The germline gene is not matched at one end of the junction; a read error may be the cause. This chain links TRBV25-1 with TRBJ1-5, with 9 nucleotides matching TRBD1. This CDR3 comprises 14 residues. CDR1 and CDR2 from the germline V gene are MGHDK and SYGVNS. CDR3 nucleotides: TGTACCAGCAGCACAGGGGGCGTCGATCAGCCCCAGCATTTT. Residues: CTSSTGGVDQPQHF.

V and J are TRBV12-3 or TRBV12-4 and TRBJ1-1, with a tentative D call TRBD1 (6 bases). The ends were cut back, 4 bases at V and 4 bases at J, with 16 bases in the middle. The CDR3 is made up of 15 amino acids. DNA of the CDR3: TGTGCCAGCAGTTCATCAATGGAAGGGGGCACTGAAGCTTTCTTT. It specifies CASSSSMEGGTEAFF.

The chain carries TRBV7-9 and TRBJ1-2; 7 nucleotides agree with TRBD1. CDR3 length equals 14 residues. Germline values: CDR1 SEHNR, CDR2 FQNEAQ (reference sequence). The J segment lost 8 bases and the V segment lost 3 bases, leaving 9 bases of the junction unmatched. CDR3 in amino acids: CASSFRVGTEGYTF. For the CDR3, the DNA is TGTGCCAGCAGCTTCCGGGTCGGGACAGAAGGCTACACCTTC. The full variable domain, with the rest looked up from reference TRBV7-9 and TRBJ1-2, is DTGVSQNPRHKITKRGQNVTFRCDPISEHNRLYWYRQTLGQGPEFLTYFQNEAQLEKSRLLSDRFSAERPKGSFSTLEIQRTEQGDSAMYLCASSFRVGTEGYTFGSGTRLTVV.

V gene TRBV4-1 combines with J gene TRBJ2-5, with D possibly called TRBD1 or TRBD2 (5 bases each). The ends were cut back, 1 base at V and 5 bases at J, with 11 bases in the middle. CDR1 is MGHRA, CDR2 YSYEKL, per germline. The CDR3 contains 14 residues. CDR3 sequence: CASSQAGGGETQYF. The CDR3, as DNA: TGCGCCAGCAGCCAAGCTGGGGGTGGGGAGACCCAGTACTTC.

This clonotype was seen only a few times. This sequence joins TRBV7-9 and TRBJ2-2, with 10 bases matching TRBD1. Germline loops: CDR1 SEHNR, CDR2 FQNEAQ (reference sequence). V gave up 3 bases and J gave up 4 bases; unmatched junction bases: 11. CDR3 length: 18 amino acids. CDR3 loop: CASSFSTGGVLSTGELFF. CDR3 in DNA: TGTGCCAGCAGCTTCTCGACAGGGGGCGTATTGAGCACCGGGGAGCTGTTTTTT.

This clonotype was counted many times. The chain combines TRBV7-9 with TRBJ1-1; no clear D gene. The length of the CDR3 is 11 residues. CDR1 is SEHNR and CDR2 is FQNEAQ in the germline V gene (reference sequence). V was shortened by 5 bases and J by 4 bases, with 5 bases between the two germline ends. The CDR3 region has the DNA TGTGCCAGCAGCCCCCTCACTGAAGCTTTCTTT. Translating gives CASSPLTEAFF. Looking up the rest from reference TRBV7-9 and TRBJ1-1 gives the full variable domain: DTGVSQNPRHKITKRGQNVTFRCDPISEHNRLYWYRQTLGQGPEFLTYFQNEAQLEKSRLLSDRFSAERPKGSFSTLEIQRTEQGDSAMYLCASSPLTEAFFGQGTRLTVV.

This clonotype was counted a few times. The CDR3 reads CATAGRTEAFF. CDR3 bases: TGTGCCACGGCGGGGAGAACTGAAGCTTTCTTT. The V gene is TRBV7-9, the J gene TRBJ1-1; D gene uncertain. There are 11 residues in the CDR3. Germline V CDR1 and CDR2: SEHNR, FQNEAQ (reference sequence). V was trimmed by 10 bases and J by 5 bases, leaving 11 bases between them.

This clonotype came up a few times. The chain uses TRBV9 and TRBJ1-1; D remains unclear. Trimming took 0 bases from V and 2 from J, leaving 8 bases between them. Germline-derived CDR1 and CDR2 are SGDLS and YYNGEE. The CDR3 is made up of 14 amino acids. CDR3 amino acids: CASSVVEGNTEAFF. In nucleotides, the CDR3 is TGTGCCAGCAGCGTAGTTGAGGGCAACACTGAAGCTTTCTTT. The full variable domain, in which reference TRBV9 and TRBJ1-1 provide the parts outside the CDR3, is DSGVTQTPKHLITATGQRVTLRCSPRSGDLSVYWYQQSLDQGLQFLIQYYNGEERAKGNILERFSAQQFPDLHSELNLSSLELGDSALYFCASSVVEGNTEAFFGQGTRLTVV.

The V and J genes are TRBV6-5 and TRBJ2-7; D gene unclear. In germline, CDR1 is MNHEY, CDR2 SVGAGI. The CDR3 sequence is 15 residues long. V lost 3 bases and J 2 bases, leaving 14 bases between the germline ends. The CDR3 region has the DNA TGTGCCAGCAGTTATATTCCCAGCGTCCCCTACGAGCAGTACTTC. This translates into CASSYIPSVPYEQYF.

This clonotype has ten or more counts. The V gene is TRBV7-9, the J gene TRBJ2-4; D ambiguous. Germline CDR1 is SEHNR and CDR2 is FQNEAQ (reference sequence). This CDR3 comprises 16 residues. V dropped 1 base and J dropped 3 bases, with 13 bases sitting between them. The CDR3, as DNA: TGTGCCAGCAGCTTAGTCCGGGTTTCTGGCAAAAACATTCAGTACTTC. This translates into CASSLVRVSGKNIQYF.

This clonotype was seen at least ten times. The chain links TRBV12-3 or TRBV12-4 to TRBJ2-2; D remains ambiguous. CDR3 size: 13 residues. V lost 4 bases to trimming and J lost 4 bases, with 7 bases between them. The CDR3 protein is CASSWSGTGELFF. The CDR3 DNA is TGTGCCAGCAGTTGGAGTGGCACCGGGGAGCTGTTTTTT.

Notes on this clonotype: The junction departs from germline at one end; a sequencing error may be responsible. The chain is built from TRBV7-7 and TRBJ2-1; TRBD1 matches at 9 bases. CDR1 is SSHAT and CDR2 is FNYEAQ in the germline V gene (reference sequence). The CDR3 is 17 amino acids. The CDR3 sequence: CASSQYLRDRVNNEQFF. CDR3 sequence (DNA): TGTGCTAGCAGCCAATATCTCCGGGACAGGGTTAACAATGAGCAGTTCTTC.

V usage is TRBV6-8 and J usage is TRBJ2-3; no clear D gene. In germline, CDR1 is MNHGY, CDR2 SAAAGT. This CDR3 region has 17 residues. Trimming removed 4 bases at V and 0 bases at J, with 17 bases between. CDR3 protein: CASSCLSCGASTDTQYF. The CDR3 bases are TGTGCCAGCAGTTGCCTCTCTTGCGGTGCTAGCACAGATACGCAGTATTTT.

This clonotype occurred a few times. The chain has TRBV12-3 or TRBV12-4 and TRBJ1-5, with D perhaps TRBD1 (6 bases). V lost 3 bases and J lost 2, with 11 bases in between. This CDR3 contains 15 residues. CDR3 bases: TGTGCCAGCAGTTTCAGGGGCGAAGGCAATCAGCCCCAGCATTTT. Its protein product is CASSFRGEGNQPQHF.

V usage is TRBV24-1 and J usage is TRBJ1-1; perhaps TRBD1 as D (5 bases). Trimming shortened V by 6 bases and J by 3 bases, and 10 bases separated the two germline ends. The germline gives CDR1 KGHDR, CDR2 SFDVKD. The CDR3 totals 13 residues. CDR3 DNA sequence: TGTGCCACCAGTCAGGGAGAGGACACTGAAGCTTTCTTT. Translation gives CATSQGEDTEAFF.

This clonotype was counted a few times. The chain is built from TRBV7-8 and TRBJ2-7; 7 bases are a match to TRBD1. The V and J ends lost 1 base and 3 bases, in that order; junction bases with no gene match: 6. CDR1 and CDR2 from the germline V gene are SGHVS and FQNEAQ. CDR3 length: 15 amino acids. The CDR3 bases are TGTGCCAGCAGCTTAGAACAGGGGCTTGGCTACGAGCAGTACTTC. Residues: CASSLEQGLGYEQYF.

The V call is TRBV5-6, the J call TRBJ2-6, with D perhaps matching TRBD2 (5 bases). This CDR3 has 16 amino acids. In germline, CDR1 is SGHDT, CDR2 YYEEEE. V was pared by 9 bases and J by 3 bases, with 19 bases between. The CDR3 sequence: CATVNRGYSGANVLTF. As DNA, the CDR3 is TGTGCCACTGTGAACCGGGGATATAGTGGGGCCAACGTCCTGACTTTC.

The chain couples TRBV7-6 to TRBJ1-2; TRBD1 is a possible D gene (5 bases). The V gene lost 5 bases and the J gene lost 7 bases, with 14 bases spanning the gap. Germline CDR1 SGHVS, CDR2 FNYEAQ. The length of the CDR3 is 13 residues. As DNA, the CDR3 is TGTGCCAGCAGCCCTAAAGGGGTCCTTGGCTACACCTTC. The encoded protein is CASSPKGVLGYTF. Full variable domain (outside the CDR3, taken from reference TRBV7-6 and TRBJ1-2): GAGVSQSPRYKVTKRGQDVALRCDPISGHVSLYWYRQALGQGPEFLTYFNYEAQQDKSGLPNDRFSAERPEGSISTLTIQRTEQRDSAMYRCASSPKGVLGYTFGSGTRLTVV.

In this sample, this clonotype turned up a few times. This rearrangement joins TRBV5-1 to TRBJ2-1, with D possibly being TRBD2 (6 bases). The V end was cut by 9 bases, the J end by 4 bases, with 17 bases between. The CDR3 loop spans 14 amino acids. Per germline, CDR1 SGHRS and CDR2 YFSETQ. The CDR3 DNA reads TGCGCCACCTCGGAGGACTACCGGTACAATGAGCAGTTCTTC. Protein sequence: CATSEDYRYNEQFF.

This chain connects TRBV12-3 or TRBV12-4 to TRBJ2-3; maybe TRBD2 (6 bases). This CDR3 is 16 amino acids long. V shed 6 bases and J shed 1 base, with 17 bases lying between them. The CDR3 spells CASSPHSRGGTDTQYF. DNA of the CDR3: TGTGCCAGCAGCCCTCACTCCCGCGGGGGCACAGATACGCAGTATTTT.

This clonotype was observed at least ten times. The V and J genes are TRBV12-3 or TRBV12-4 and TRBJ2-2; the D gene is possibly TRBD2 (5 bases). Trimming took off 5 bases at V and 5 bases at J, with 12 bases between the two ends. This CDR3 spans 14 amino acids. The CDR3 reads CASSPSRGTGELFF. CDR3 bases: TGTGCCAGCAGTCCCAGCCGAGGGACCGGGGAGCTGTTTTTT.

This clonotype was recorded only once. This chain connects TRBV28 to TRBJ2-7; 9 bases are a match to TRBD2. CDR3 length: 13 amino acids. With 8 bases clipped from V and 6 bases from J, the junction kept 8 bases outside the gene matches. Germline V CDR1 and CDR2: MDHEN, SYDVKM. The CDR3 DNA follows: TGTGCCAGCCCCGGTGGCGGGGGGGGCGAGCAGTACGTC. It yields the protein CASPGGGGGEQYV.

The genes are TRBV9 and TRBJ1-2; D remains ambiguous. Germline assignment: CDR1 SGDLS and CDR2 YYNGEE. Trimming stripped 5 bases from V and 6 bases from J, with 11 bases between. The CDR3 covers 12 residues. For the CDR3, the DNA is TGTGCCAGCAGTTCCCCGATGGATGGCTACACCTTC. Translation: CASSSPMDGYTF.

J is TRBJ1-1 and V is TRBV6-5, with D possibly matching TRBD1 (5 bases). Trimming shortened V by 4 bases and J by 3 bases, and 15 bases separated the two germline ends. Germline CDR1 and CDR2: MNHEY and SVGAGI. CDR3 size: 15 residues. Written as DNA, the CDR3 is TGTGCCAGCAGTTTCCGGGACTCCTACGACACTGAAGCTTTCTTT. Translated, it gives CASSFRDSYDTEAFF.

This rearrangement joins TRBV19 to TRBJ2-2; D not certain. This CDR3 region has 15 residues. Between the trimmed V and J ends, which lost 5 bases and 2 bases, there was a span of 12 bases. CDR1 LNHDA and CDR2 SQIVND come from the germline V gene (reference sequence). The CDR3 region is CASSPSPRNTGELFF. The CDR3 coding sequence is TGTGCCAGTAGTCCCTCCCCTCGAAACACCGGGGAGCTGTTTTTT.

The rearrangement joins TRBV27 to TRBJ2-7; D remains ambiguous. Trimming took off 4 bases at V and 3 bases at J, with 13 bases between the two ends. The CDR3 consists of 14 residues. Germline V gene sequence: CDR1 MNHEY, CDR2 SMNVEV (reference sequence). The CDR3 spells CASSSPSSGYEQYF. CDR3 sequence (DNA): TGTGCCAGCAGTTCGCCCTCCTCAGGCTACGAGCAGTACTTC.

Many counts were recorded for this clonotype. The gene calls are TRBV5-8 and TRBJ2-1, with TRBD2 matching over 7 bases. V was clipped by 2 bases and J by 4 bases; unmatched bases: 6. The CDR3 is made up of 15 amino acids. Germline-derived CDR1 and CDR2 are SGHTS and YDEGEE. CDR3 bases: TGTGCCAGCAGCTTCATGGCTAGCGGTTACAATGAGCAGTTCTTC. Amino acids: CASSFMASGYNEQFF.

The rearrangement uses TRBV7-9 and TRBJ2-3, with D possibly matching TRBD2 (6 bases). The V gene lost 2 bases and the J gene lost 6 bases, with 15 bases spanning the gap. This CDR3 comprises 15 residues. Germline values: CDR1 SEHNR, CDR2 FQNEAQ (reference sequence). The CDR3, as DNA: TGTGCCAGCAGCTTAAAAGACGGGAGCCAGGATACGCAGTATTTT. Translation: CASSLKDGSQDTQYF. The full variable domain, its missing parts supplied by reference TRBV7-9 and TRBJ2-3, is DTGVSQNPRHKITKRGQNVTFRCDPISEHNRLYWYRQTLGQGPEFLTYFQNEAQLEKSRLLSDRFSAERPKGSFSTLEIQRTEQGDSAMYLCASSLKDGSQDTQYFGPGTRLTVL.